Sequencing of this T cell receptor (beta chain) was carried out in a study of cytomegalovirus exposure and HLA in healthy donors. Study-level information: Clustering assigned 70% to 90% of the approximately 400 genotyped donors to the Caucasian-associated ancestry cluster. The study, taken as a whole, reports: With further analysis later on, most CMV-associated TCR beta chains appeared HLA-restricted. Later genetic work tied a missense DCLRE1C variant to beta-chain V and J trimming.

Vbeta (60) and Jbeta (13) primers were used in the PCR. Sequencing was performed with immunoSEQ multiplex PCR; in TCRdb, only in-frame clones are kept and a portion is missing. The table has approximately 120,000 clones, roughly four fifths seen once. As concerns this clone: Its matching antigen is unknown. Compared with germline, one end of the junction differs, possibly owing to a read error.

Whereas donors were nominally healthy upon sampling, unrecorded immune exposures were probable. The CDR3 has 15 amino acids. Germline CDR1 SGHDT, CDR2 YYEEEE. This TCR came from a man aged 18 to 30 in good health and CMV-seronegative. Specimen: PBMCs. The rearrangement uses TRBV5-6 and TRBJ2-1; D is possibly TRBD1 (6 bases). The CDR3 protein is CASSLEQGDYNERFF. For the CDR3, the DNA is TGTGCCAGCAGCTTAGAACAGGGAGACTACAATGAGCGGTTCTTC.